Here is one T cell receptor (beta chain) with its context. These data come from a study of blood T cell repertoires in COVID-19. Study-wide background: The United States, Italy and Spain were the sources of the acute and convalescent COVID-19 samples. T cells, B-cell-depleted T cells, or PBMCs supplied cDNA or gDNA.

The CDR3 totals 15 residues. Germline CDR1 reads SGDLS; CDR2 reads YYNGEE. Losses at the gene ends were 5 bases for V and 4 bases for J; bases not matched to a gene: 6. Methods used by the authors: Amplification from reference gene primers served as the basis for estimated nucleated cell counts. Data came from immunoSEQ multiplex PCR; TCRdb stores just in-frame clones and leaves some out. The V and J calls and the clone size are those of that table, but D and trimming were determined from the DNA. This table has about 160,000 clones, about 77% appearing once. This receptor was taken from a woman aged 80 or over with acute or convalescent COVID-19. Sequencing used peripheral blood. The J gene is TRBJ2-3, the V gene TRBV9; TRBD2 matches 11 bases. As DNA, the CDR3 is TGTGCCAGCAGTGCCGGGACTAGCGGAGCAGATACGCAGTATTTT. Its protein product is CASSAGTSGADTQYF.